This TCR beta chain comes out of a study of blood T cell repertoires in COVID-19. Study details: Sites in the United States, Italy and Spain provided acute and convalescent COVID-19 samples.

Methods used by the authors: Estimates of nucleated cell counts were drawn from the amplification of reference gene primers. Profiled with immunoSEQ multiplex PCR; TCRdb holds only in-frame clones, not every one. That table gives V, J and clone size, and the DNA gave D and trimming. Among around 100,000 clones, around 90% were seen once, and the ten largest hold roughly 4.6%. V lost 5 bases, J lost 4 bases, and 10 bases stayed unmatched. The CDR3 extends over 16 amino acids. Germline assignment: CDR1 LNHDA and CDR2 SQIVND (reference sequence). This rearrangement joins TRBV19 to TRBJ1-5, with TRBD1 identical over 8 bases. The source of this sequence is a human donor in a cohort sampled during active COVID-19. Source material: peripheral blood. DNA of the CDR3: TGTGCCAGTAGTCCCCTCGGGACAGGTCTAAATCAGCCCCAGCATTTT. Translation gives CASSPLGTGLNQPQHF.